This T cell receptor beta chain was recorded in a study of control samples from healthy donors and cancer patients. Clones were sequenced by immunoSEQ multiplex PCR, and TCRdb holds only the in-frame ones, with some missing. The sample data list fewer than 250,000 clones. This TCR came from a woman in her 30s in good health. Sequenced sample: blood.

CDR3 nucleotides: TGCGCCAGCAGCCATATAGTCCGGGACACTGGAAACACCATATATTTT. It encodes CASSHIVRDTGNTIYF. V gene TRBV4-1 combines with J gene TRBJ1-3; TRBD1 might be the D (6 bases). The CDR3 loop spans 16 amino acids. V was clipped by 3 bases and J by 2 bases, with 14 bases between them. Germline loops: CDR1 MGHRA, CDR2 YSYEKL.